Listed below are T cell receptor beta chains from one sample, sequenced in a study of T cell responses to AZD1222 COVID-19 vaccine. Profiled with immunoSEQ multiplex PCR; TCRdb holds only in-frame clones, not every one. The sample shows 150,000 to 200,000 clones, approximately 89% of them seen only once. Material: peripheral blood, obtained 28 days after the second AZD1222 dose. Receptors were obtained from an adult who received the AZD1222 COVID-19 vaccine. The conserved cysteine and the conserved F or W are not part of the CDR3 here.

CDR3	V	J
ASTATAGMDYGYT	TRBV4-2	TRBJ1-2
ASTRDSNQPQH	TRBV11-3	TRBJ1-5
ASSGFQPQH	TRBV9	TRBJ1-5
ASSQSARVGSNEQF	TRBV23-1	TRBJ2-1
ASSSTLGLAGSYNEQF	TRBV28	TRBJ2-1
ASSVALDFYNEQF	TRBV9	TRBJ2-1
ASSRLGGRSTGELF	TRBV9	TRBJ2-2
ASSPLGLALKREQF	TRBV2	TRBJ2-1
AWILRLNTEAF	TRBV30	TRBJ1-1
ASSAKCMDTGNEQF	TRBV6-4	TRBJ2-1
AWSGGQGIQPQH	TRBV30	TRBJ1-5
ASSRGLAGGQF	TRBV2	TRBJ2-1
ASSKTTAPYEQY	TRBV6-2/TRBV6-3	TRBJ2-7
ASTIPGRWDKWDGELF	TRBV19	TRBJ2-2
ASSPPAAQETQY	TRBV28	TRBJ2-5
ASSFNTEAF	TRBV2	TRBJ1-1
ASSPLHPTARQPQH	TRBV3-1/TRBV3-2	TRBJ1-5
ASSELAGDNTGELF	TRBV25-1	TRBJ2-2
ASSPGQGDSPLH	TRBV3-1/TRBV3-2	TRBJ1-6
ASTEDGFGRGEQY	TRBV6-6	TRBJ2-7
ASSLSVPPYTEAF	TRBV4-1	TRBJ1-1
AWGGGSEAF	TRBV30	TRBJ1-1
ASSPPHGSPTNEQF	TRBV28	TRBJ2-1
ASSSPRAYEQY	TRBV6-5	TRBJ2-7
ASGASGTDYEQY	TRBV5-1	TRBJ2-7
ASSAQNGLEAF	TRBV7-8	TRBJ1-1
ASSRGTSGGIGGYNEQF	TRBV3-1/TRBV3-2	TRBJ2-1
ASSPLDRGSSGNTIY	TRBV18	TRBJ1-3
ASSAGDLPKPSGNTIY	TRBV9	TRBJ1-3
ASSLWVRQPQH	TRBV7-2	TRBJ1-5
ASSPRGAGGTQY	TRBV13	TRBJ2-3
TSSQEAGSAGYT	TRBV1	TRBJ1-2
ASSIAVAWGEAF	TRBV19	TRBJ1-1
ASSLQGGSYEQY	TRBV6-5	TRBJ2-7
ASSPRGGNLGTRSSYNEQF	TRBV18	TRBJ2-1
ASSYGTGVLLLH	TRBV6-5	TRBJ1-6
ASSLRLRRGRVVADEQY	TRBV5-5	TRBJ2-7
AWSRGDQPQH	TRBV30	TRBJ1-5
ASSPGLPYEQY	TRBV5-4	TRBJ2-7
ASSSTGTPY	TRBV7-9	TRBJ2-5
ASSEQGAGSYEQY	TRBV2	TRBJ2-7
ASSIGTSGSYNEQF	TRBV19	TRBJ2-1
ATSKGLPTGELF	TRBV24-1	TRBJ2-2
ASSEFSWRGSYEQY	TRBV6-1	TRBJ2-7